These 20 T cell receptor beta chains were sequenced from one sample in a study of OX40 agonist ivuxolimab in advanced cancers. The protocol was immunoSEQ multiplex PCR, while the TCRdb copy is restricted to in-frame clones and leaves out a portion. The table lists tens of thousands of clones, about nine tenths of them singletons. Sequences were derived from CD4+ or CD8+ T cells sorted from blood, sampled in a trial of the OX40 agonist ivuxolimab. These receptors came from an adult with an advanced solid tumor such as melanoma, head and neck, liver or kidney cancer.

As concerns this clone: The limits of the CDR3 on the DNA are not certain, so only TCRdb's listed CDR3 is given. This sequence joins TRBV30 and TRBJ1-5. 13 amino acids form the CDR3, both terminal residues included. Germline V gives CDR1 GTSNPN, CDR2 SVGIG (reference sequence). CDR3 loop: CAWSELTFGPQHF.

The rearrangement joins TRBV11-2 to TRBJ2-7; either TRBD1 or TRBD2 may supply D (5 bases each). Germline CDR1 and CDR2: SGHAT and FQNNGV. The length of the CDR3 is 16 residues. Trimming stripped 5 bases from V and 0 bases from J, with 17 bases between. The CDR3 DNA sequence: TGTGCCAGCAGCCCGACAGCGGAGGTCTTCTCCTACGAGCAGTACTTC. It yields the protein CASSPTAEVFSYEQYF.

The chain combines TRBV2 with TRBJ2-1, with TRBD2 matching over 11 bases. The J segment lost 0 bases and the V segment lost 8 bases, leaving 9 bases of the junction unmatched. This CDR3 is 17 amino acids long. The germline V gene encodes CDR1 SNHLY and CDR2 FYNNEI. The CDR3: CASRRIAGGDSYNEQFF. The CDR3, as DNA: TGTGCCAGCCGAAGGATAGCGGGAGGGGACTCCTACAATGAGCAGTTCTTC.

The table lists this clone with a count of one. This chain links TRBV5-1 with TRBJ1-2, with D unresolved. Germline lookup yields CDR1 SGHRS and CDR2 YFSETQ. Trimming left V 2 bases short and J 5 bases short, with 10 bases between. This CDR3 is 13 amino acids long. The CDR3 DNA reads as TGCGCCAGCAGCTTTGGCAGCCAGTATGGCTACACCTTC. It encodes CASSFGSQYGYTF.

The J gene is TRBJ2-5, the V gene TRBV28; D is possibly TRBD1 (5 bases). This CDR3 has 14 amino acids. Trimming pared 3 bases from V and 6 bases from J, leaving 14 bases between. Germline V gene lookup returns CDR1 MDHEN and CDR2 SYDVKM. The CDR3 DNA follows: TGTGCCAGCAGTTTGGAGCAGGGTGCGAAGACCCAGTACTTC. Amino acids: CASSLEQGAKTQYF.

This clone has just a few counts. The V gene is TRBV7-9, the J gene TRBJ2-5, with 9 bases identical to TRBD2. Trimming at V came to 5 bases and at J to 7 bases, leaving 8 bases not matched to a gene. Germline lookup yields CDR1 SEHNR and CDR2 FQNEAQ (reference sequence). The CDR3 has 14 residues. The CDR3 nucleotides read TGTGCCAGCAGCCAGGCGGGGGGGAGCGGGACCCAGTACTTC. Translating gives CASSQAGGSGTQYF.

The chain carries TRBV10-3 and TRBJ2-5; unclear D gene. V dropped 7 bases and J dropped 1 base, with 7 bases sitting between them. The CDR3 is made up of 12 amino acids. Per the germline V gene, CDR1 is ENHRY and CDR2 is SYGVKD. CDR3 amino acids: CAIMGSQETQYF. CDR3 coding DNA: TGTGCCATCATGGGCAGCCAAGAGACCCAGTACTTC.

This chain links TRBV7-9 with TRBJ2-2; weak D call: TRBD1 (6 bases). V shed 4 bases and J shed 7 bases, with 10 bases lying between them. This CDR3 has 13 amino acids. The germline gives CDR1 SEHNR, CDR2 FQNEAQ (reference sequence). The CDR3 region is CASSSKGVGELFF. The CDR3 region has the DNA TGTGCCAGCAGCTCGAAGGGGGTCGGGGAGCTGTTTTTT.

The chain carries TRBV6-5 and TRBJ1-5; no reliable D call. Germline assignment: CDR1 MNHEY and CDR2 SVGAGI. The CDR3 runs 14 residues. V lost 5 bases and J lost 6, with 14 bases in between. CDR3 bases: TGTGCCAGCAGTCTGTCAAGGCAAGGTCAGCCCCAGCATTTT. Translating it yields CASSLSRQGQPQHF.

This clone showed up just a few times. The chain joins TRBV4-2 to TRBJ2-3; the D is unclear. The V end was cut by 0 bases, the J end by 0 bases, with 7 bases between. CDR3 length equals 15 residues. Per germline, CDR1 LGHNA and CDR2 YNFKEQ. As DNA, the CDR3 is TGTGCCAGCAGCCAAGATAGGGTTAGCACAGATACGCAGTATTTT. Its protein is CASSQDRVSTDTQYF.

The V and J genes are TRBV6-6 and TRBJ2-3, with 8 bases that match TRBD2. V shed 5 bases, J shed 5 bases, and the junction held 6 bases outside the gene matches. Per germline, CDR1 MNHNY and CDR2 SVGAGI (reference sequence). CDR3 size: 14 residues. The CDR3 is CASSRGGGEDTQYF. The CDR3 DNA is TGTGCCAGCAGTCGGGGGGGAGGCGAAGATACGCAGTATTTT.

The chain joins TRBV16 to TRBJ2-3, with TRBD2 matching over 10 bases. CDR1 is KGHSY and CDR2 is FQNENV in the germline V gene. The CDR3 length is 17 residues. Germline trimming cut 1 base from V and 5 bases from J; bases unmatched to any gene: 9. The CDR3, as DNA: TGTGCCAGCAGCCAATTGTCTGGACTAGCGGTCATAGATACGCAGTATTTT. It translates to CASSQLSGLAVIDTQYF.

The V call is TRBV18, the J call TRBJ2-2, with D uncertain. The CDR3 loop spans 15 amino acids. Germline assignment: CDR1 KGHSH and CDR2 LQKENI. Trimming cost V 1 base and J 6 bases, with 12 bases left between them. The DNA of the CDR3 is TGTGCCAGCTCACCACTGGCTCCGGGTCCCGGGGAGCTGTTTTTT. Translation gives CASSPLAPGPGELFF.

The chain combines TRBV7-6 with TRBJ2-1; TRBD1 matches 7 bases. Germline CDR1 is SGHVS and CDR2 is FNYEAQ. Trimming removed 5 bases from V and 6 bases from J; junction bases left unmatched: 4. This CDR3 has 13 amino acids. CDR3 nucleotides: TGTGCCAGCAGCCCAGGACAGGCCAATGAGCAGTTCTTC. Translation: CASSPGQANEQFF.

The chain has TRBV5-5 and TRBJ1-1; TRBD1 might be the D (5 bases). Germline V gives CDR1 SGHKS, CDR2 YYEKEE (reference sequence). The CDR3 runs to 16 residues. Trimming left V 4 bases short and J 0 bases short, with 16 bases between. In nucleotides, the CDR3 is TGTGCCAGCAGCCCATGGGGGGGTCCCTTGAACACTGAAGCTTTCTTT. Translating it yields CASSPWGGPLNTEAFF.

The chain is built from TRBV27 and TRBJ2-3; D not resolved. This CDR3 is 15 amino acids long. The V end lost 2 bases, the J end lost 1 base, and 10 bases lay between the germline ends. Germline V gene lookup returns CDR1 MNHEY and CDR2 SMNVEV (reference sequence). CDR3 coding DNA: TGTGCCAGCAGTTTACCCGGAGAAGGCACAGATACGCAGTATTTT. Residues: CASSLPGEGTDTQYF.

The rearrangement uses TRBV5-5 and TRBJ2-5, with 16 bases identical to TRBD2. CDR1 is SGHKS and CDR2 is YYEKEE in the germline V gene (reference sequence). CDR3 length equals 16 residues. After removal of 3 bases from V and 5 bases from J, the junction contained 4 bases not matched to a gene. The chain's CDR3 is CASSYPGLAGGETQYF. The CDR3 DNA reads TGTGCCAGCAGCTATCCGGGACTAGCGGGAGGGGAGACCCAGTACTTC.

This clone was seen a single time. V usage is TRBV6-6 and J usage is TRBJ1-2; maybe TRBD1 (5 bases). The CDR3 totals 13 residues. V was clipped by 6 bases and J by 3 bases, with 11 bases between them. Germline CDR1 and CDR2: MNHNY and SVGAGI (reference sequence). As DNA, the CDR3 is TGTGCCAGCAGCCGGGACCGATACTATGGCTACACCTTC. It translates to CASSRDRYYGYTF.

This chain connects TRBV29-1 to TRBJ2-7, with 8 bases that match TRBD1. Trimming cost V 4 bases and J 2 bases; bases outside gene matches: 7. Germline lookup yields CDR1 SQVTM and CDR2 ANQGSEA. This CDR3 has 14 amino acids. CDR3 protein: CSVVVGTGTYEQYF. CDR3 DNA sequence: TGCAGCGTTGTTGTCGGGACAGGAACCTACGAGCAGTACTTC.

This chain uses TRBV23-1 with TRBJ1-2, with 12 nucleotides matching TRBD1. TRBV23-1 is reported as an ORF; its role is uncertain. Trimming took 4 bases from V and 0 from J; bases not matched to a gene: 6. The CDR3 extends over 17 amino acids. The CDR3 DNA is TGCGCCAGCAGTCCCCGGGACAGGGGGCTCTCTAACTATGGCTACACCTTC. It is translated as CASSPRDRGLSNYGYTF.